The 21 T cell receptor beta chains below were found in one sample sequenced in a study of shared clonotypes between healthy human individuals. Generated by immunoSEQ multiplex PCR, the TCRdb table keeps only in-frame clones and is missing some. The table includes around 1,000,000 clones, 60% to 80% detected once. The sample taken for sequencing was memory CD4+ T cells from PBMCs. Noted subset: CD45RA-negative fraction. Every receptor here comes from a man younger than 35 in good health. Some clones in this sample may be carry-over from other donors' samples.

This chain connects TRBV10-1 to TRBJ1-1; perhaps TRBD1 as D (6 bases). Germline CDR1 is WNHNN and CDR2 is SYGVQD (reference sequence). Trimming removed 9 bases at V and 0 bases at J, with 20 bases between. The CDR3 totals 16 residues. The CDR3 is CARTPGTKTMNTEAFF. The CDR3, as DNA: TGCGCCAGAACCCCCGGGACAAAAACCATGAACACTGAAGCTTTCTTT.

The chain carries TRBV5-4 and TRBJ1-1; weak D call: TRBD1 (5 bases). V lost 4 bases, J lost 3 bases, and 13 bases lay in between. There are 14 residues in the CDR3. Germline-derived CDR1 and CDR2 are SGHNT and YYREEE (reference sequence). In nucleotides, the CDR3 is TGTGCCAGCAGCCACCGGGACCGGCACACTGAAGCTTTCTTT. The encoded protein is CASSHRDRHTEAFF.

This chain connects TRBV4-1 to TRBJ2-7, with D maybe TRBD2 (7 bases). Germline V lookup: CDR1 MGHRA, CDR2 YSYEKL. Trimming pared 3 bases from V and 2 bases from J, leaving 14 bases between. The CDR3 extends over 15 amino acids. CDR3 amino acids: CASSHEGRGTYEQYF. In DNA, the CDR3 is TGCGCCAGCAGCCATGAGGGGAGGGGGACCTACGAGCAGTACTTC.

In DNA, the CDR3 is TGCGCCAGCAGCCAAGATCCGGACCGGAGCTACGAGCAGTACTTC. This encodes CASSQDPDRSYEQYF. The chain links TRBV4-1 to TRBJ2-7; D is ambiguous. CDR1 and CDR2 (germline): MGHRA, YSYEKL. V was pared by 0 bases and J by 3 bases, with 12 bases between. The CDR3 covers 15 residues.

This clone was picked up one time. CDR3 DNA sequence: TGTGCCAGCAGCTTGGGCCTAGCGGGAAACACAGATACGCAGTATTTT. This codes for CASSLGLAGNTDTQYF. The chain joins TRBV5-5 to TRBJ2-3; 9 nucleotides match TRBD2. Per germline, CDR1 SGHKS and CDR2 YYEKEE (reference sequence). V dropped 0 bases and J dropped 2; count of bases not matched to a gene: 4. This CDR3 has 16 amino acids.

This chain joins TRBV7-2 and TRBJ2-2, with 14 bases lining up with TRBD2. Trimming at V came to 5 bases and at J to 3 bases, leaving 5 bases not matched to a gene. The CDR3 contains 17 residues. CDR1 is SGHTA, CDR2 FQGNSA, per germline. The CDR3: CASSQTSGRAHTGELFF. The CDR3 coding sequence is TGTGCCAGCAGCCAGACTAGCGGGAGGGCCCACACCGGGGAGCTGTTTTTT.

V gene TRBV6-5 combines with J gene TRBJ1-3; unclear D gene. This CDR3 is built from 14 residues. V lost 3 bases and J lost 2, with 8 bases in between. Germline V gene data show CDR1 as MNHEY and CDR2 as SVGAGI. CDR3 residues: CASSYRITGNTIYF. The CDR3 DNA reads TGTGCCAGCAGTTATCGAATAACTGGAAACACCATATATTTT.

This clone was counted between two and nine times. Within the sample, other DNA sequences also encode this same CDR3. The chain is built from TRBV30 and TRBJ1-1, with TRBD1 matching 9 bases. J gave up 5 bases and V 0 bases, and 1 base lay outside the gene matches. The CDR3 contains 13 residues. From germline, CDR1 is GTSNPN and CDR2 SVGIG (reference sequence). CDR3 sequence: CAWSVGQGTEAFF. In nucleotides, the CDR3 is TGTGCCTGGAGTGTAGGACAGGGGACTGAAGCTTTCTTT. The whole variable domain, remainder taken from reference TRBV30 and TRBJ1-1, is SQTIHQWPATLVQPVGSPLSLECTVEGTSNPNLYWYRQAAGRGLQLLFYSVGIGQISSEVPQNLSASRPQDRQFILSSKKLLLSDSGFYLCAWSVGQGTEAFFGQGTRLTVV.

The chain recombines TRBV27 with TRBJ1-1; D unclear. The V end lost 3 bases, the J end lost 1 base, and 12 bases lay between the germline ends. The CDR3 is 15 amino acids. Germline CDR1 is MNHEY and CDR2 is SMNVEV (reference sequence). The CDR3 DNA reads as TGTGCCAGCAGTTTGTATAGGCTTGAGAACACTGAAGCTTTCTTT. Translation: CASSLYRLENTEAFF.

V usage is TRBV10-3 and J usage is TRBJ1-4, with TRBD1 matching over 12 bases. The CDR3 extends over 16 amino acids. The ends lost 6 bases at V and 8 bases at J; junction bases unmatched: 10. Per the germline V gene, CDR1 is ENHRY and CDR2 is SYGVKD. The CDR3 is CAISPAPGQGAEKLFF. The CDR3, as DNA: TGTGCCATCAGCCCCGCTCCGGGACAGGGGGCGGAAAAACTGTTTTTT.

This clone was found many times. V is TRBV7-6 and J is TRBJ2-7, with TRBD2 matching 8 bases. The CDR3 is made up of 16 amino acids. Germline loops: CDR1 SGHVS, CDR2 FNYEAQ. J gave up 3 bases and V 4 bases, and 11 bases lay outside the gene matches. Here the CDR3 DNA reads TGTGCCAGCAGCTCCACTACCAAAGCGGGAGTCTACGAGCAGTACTTC. Encoded protein: CASSSTTKAGVYEQYF.

V is TRBV19 and J is TRBJ1-4; 7 positions agree with TRBD1. Germline-derived CDR1 and CDR2 are LNHDA and SQIVND (reference sequence). The CDR3 has 14 residues. V gave up 8 bases and J gave up 8 bases; unmatched junction bases: 11. Written as DNA, the CDR3 is TGTGCCAGTCCCGCCGGGACAGAGGGGGAAAAACTGTTTTTT. Amino acids: CASPAGTEGEKLFF.

The chain recombines TRBV28 with TRBJ1-3; D is unclear. Between the trimmed V and J ends, which lost 3 bases and 6 bases, there was a span of 6 bases. The V gene's germline CDR1 is MDHEN and CDR2 SYDVKM. The CDR3 runs 12 residues. CDR3 in amino acids: CASSFGVNTIYF. The CDR3 coding sequence is TGTGCCAGCAGTTTCGGTGTAAACACCATATATTTT.

The chain combines TRBV5-5 with TRBJ1-1; no firm D call. The V and J ends lost 2 bases and 5 bases respectively, with 16 bases between them. The length of the CDR3 is 15 residues. Germline CDR1 and CDR2: SGHKS and YYEKEE (reference sequence). As DNA, the CDR3 is TGTGCCAGCAGCTTTTTCCAGACCCAGAGTACTGAAGCTTTCTTT. Residues: CASSFFQTQSTEAFF.

The CDR3 loop is CASSFRTGGSEAFF. The DNA for the CDR3 is TGTGCCAGCAGCTTCCGGACAGGGGGCTCTGAAGCTTTCTTT. V is TRBV7-2 and J is TRBJ1-1, with 11 bases identical to TRBD1. Germline CDR1 SGHTA, CDR2 FQGNSA. The length of the CDR3 is 14 residues. Trimming cost V 3 bases and J 6 bases; bases outside gene matches: 3.

This chain uses TRBV4-2 with TRBJ2-1; D gene uncertain. This CDR3 comprises 15 residues. V lost 1 base and J 4 bases, leaving 11 bases between the germline ends. Germline loops: CDR1 LGHNA, CDR2 YNFKEQ. The CDR3 nucleotides are TGTGCCAGCAGCCAAGGTTTAGCCGCTTACAATGAGCAGTTCTTC. Translating gives CASSQGLAAYNEQFF.

This clone was observed a single time. J is TRBJ1-4 and V is TRBV28; the D is unclear. Trimming cost V 2 bases and J 5 bases, with 6 bases left between them. This CDR3 has 13 residues. CDR1 is MDHEN and CDR2 is SYDVKM in the germline V gene. In DNA, the CDR3 is TGTGCCAGCAGTTTAATCGGAAATGAAAAACTGTTTTTT. This encodes CASSLIGNEKLFF.

CDR3 DNA: TGTGCCAGCTCAGCTCGGACAGGGTACAATGAGCAGTTCTTC. The encoded protein is CASSARTGYNEQFF. The chain recombines TRBV18 with TRBJ2-1; 8 bases agree with TRBD1. This CDR3 contains 14 residues. Trimming took 5 bases from V and 4 from J; bases not matched to a gene: 4. Germline V gene sequence: CDR1 KGHSH, CDR2 LQKENI.

The chain combines TRBV20-1 with TRBJ2-3, with D unresolved. This CDR3 region has 11 residues. Trimming shortened V by 5 bases and J by 6 bases, and 9 bases separated the two germline ends. Germline V gene data show CDR1 as DFQATT and CDR2 as SNEGSKA (reference sequence). The CDR3, as DNA: TGCAGTGCTGTAAGGACGGATACGCAGTATTTT. It is translated as CSAVRTDTQYF.

The V call is TRBV5-1, the J call TRBJ1-4, with TRBD1 matching 10 bases. V was clipped by 5 bases and J by 10 bases; unmatched bases: 11. The germline gives CDR1 SGHRS, CDR2 YFSETQ. The CDR3 spans 15 residues. DNA for the CDR3: TGCGCCAGCAGGCTCGGGACAGGGGCGGTCGGAAAACTGTTTTTT. Residues: CASRLGTGAVGKLFF.

As DNA, the CDR3 is TGTGCCAGCAGCGTAGGACCAAGCGGGGGAAACCTAAACATTCAGTACTTC. Its protein is CASSVGPSGGNLNIQYF. The chain is built from TRBV9 and TRBJ2-4, with 8 positions matching TRBD2. Trimming removed 0 bases from V and 6 bases from J; junction bases left unmatched: 11. This CDR3 region has 17 residues. CDR1 and CDR2 (germline): SGDLS, YYNGEE.